The 7 T cell receptor beta chains listed next were all sequenced from one sample in a study of CD8+ T cells in alopecia areata. After isolation, RNA underwent reverse transcription to generate cDNA as the sequencing template. Clones were sequenced by immunoSEQ multiplex PCR, and TCRdb holds only the in-frame ones, with some missing. The sample holds around 290,000 clones, and no clone turns up only once. Cell sorting was performed on pooled cutaneous lymph node cells with CD4, CD8alpha, NKG2D, NKG2ACE and other markers. Input material: CD4+ T cells sorted from a lymph node. The receptors come from a C3H/HeJ mouse with alopecia areata. The mouse line has the MHC haplotype H2-k.

This clone appeared many times. Genes and germline are mouse. The read gets to within 4 residues of the CDR3 end, and the germline J gene fills in the rest. Other DNA variants within this sample encode the same CDR3. This chain links TRBV1 with TRBJ2-1; D is perhaps TRBD1 (6 bases). V lost 0 bases to trimming and J lost 1 base, with 7 bases between them. Germline CDR1 and CDR2: NSQYPW and LRSPGD (reference sequence). CDR3 length: 15 amino acids. The covered CDR3 bases are TGCACCTGCAGTGCAGAGAGGGGGAACTATGCT. Translating gives CTCSAERGNYA. The entire CDR3 protein reads CTCSAERGNYAEQFF.

The sample holds a few counts of this clone. Mouse names are used for the genes. The observed sequence ends 4 residues before the CDR3 terminus, with the missing tail filled in from the germline J gene. The V gene is TRBV29, the J gene TRBJ2-5; 7 bases match TRBD1. Germline V gene lookup returns CDR1 MSHET and CDR2 SYDVDS. This CDR3 spans 14 amino acids. Incomplete CDR3 DNA: TGTGCTAGCAGTCTCCTCGGGACAGAAGAC. Its protein is CASSLLGTED. The entire CDR3 protein reads CASSLLGTEDTQYF.

In this sample, this clone turned up a few times. All gene names here are mouse names. The observed sequence ends 4 residues before the CDR3 terminus, with the missing tail filled in from the germline J gene. This sample includes further DNA sequences coding for the same CDR3. The chain is built from TRBV13-1 and TRBJ2-7, with 8 bases fitting TRBD2. The CDR3 has 14 amino acids. Germline values: CDR1 NSHNY, CDR2 SYGAGN. The CDR3 region is CASSDAWGVYEQYF. The DNA read from the CDR3 is TGTGCCAGCAGTGATGCCTGGGGGGTGTAT.

The table lists this clone with a few counts. These gene names are mouse names. The read ends 3 residues shy of where the CDR3 ends; the end is completed using the germline J gene. V is TRBV5 and J is TRBJ1-6; TRBD1 is a possible D gene (5 bases). TRBJ1-6 has ORF status, its function being uncertain. Trimming removed 4 bases at V and 4 bases at J, with 8 bases between. This CDR3 is 14 amino acids long. Looked up from germline, CDR1 is LGHNA and CDR2 is YNLKQL (reference sequence). The part of the CDR3 DNA that was read is TGTGCCAGCAGCCCTCCAGGGTATAATTCGCCC. Its protein product is CASSPPGYNSP. The full CDR3 is CASSPPGYNSPLYF.

This clone was seen a few times. The gene names here belong to mouse. The read falls 4 residues short of the CDR3 end, and the missing part is taken from the germline J gene. The sample contains more than one DNA sequence encoding this CDR3. V is TRBV13-3 and J is TRBJ2-5, with 12 bases lining up with TRBD2. The CDR3 has 15 amino acids. Germline CDR1 and CDR2: NNHDY and SYVADS. J was trimmed by 3 bases and V by 4 bases; bases with no gene match: 3. The CDR3 sequence: CASSPGLGGQDTQYF. Incomplete CDR3 DNA: TGTGCCAGCAGTCCGGGACTGGGGGGTCAAGAC.

This clone was found a few times. Each gene name is a mouse one. The DNA ends 4 residues before the CDR3 does, and the rest of the CDR3 is filled in from the germline J gene. The J gene is TRBJ2-5, the V gene TRBV17; 10 nucleotides line up with TRBD2. The CDR3 totals 15 residues. The germline V gene encodes CDR1 MNHDT and CDR2 YYDKIL. The CDR3 DNA, read in part, is TGTGCTAGCAGTAGAGGACTGGGGGGTTGGGAC. It encodes CASSRGLGGWD. The whole CDR3 reads CASSRGLGGWDTQYF.

This clone has more than one count but fewer than ten. Gene names follow the mouse nomenclature. The CDR3 end is not reached by the read, which stops 4 residues before it; the germline J gene fills it in. This chain links TRBV31 with TRBJ2-1; D may correspond to TRBD1 or TRBD2 (5 bases each). The CDR3 is 14 residues long. In germline, CDR1 is GKSSPN, CDR2 SITVG. With 1 base removed from V and 1 base from J, the gap between germline ends came to 8 bases. CDR3 amino acids: CAWSQGTNYAEQFF. The part of the CDR3 DNA that was read is TGTGCCTGGAGTCAGGGGACGAACTATGCT.